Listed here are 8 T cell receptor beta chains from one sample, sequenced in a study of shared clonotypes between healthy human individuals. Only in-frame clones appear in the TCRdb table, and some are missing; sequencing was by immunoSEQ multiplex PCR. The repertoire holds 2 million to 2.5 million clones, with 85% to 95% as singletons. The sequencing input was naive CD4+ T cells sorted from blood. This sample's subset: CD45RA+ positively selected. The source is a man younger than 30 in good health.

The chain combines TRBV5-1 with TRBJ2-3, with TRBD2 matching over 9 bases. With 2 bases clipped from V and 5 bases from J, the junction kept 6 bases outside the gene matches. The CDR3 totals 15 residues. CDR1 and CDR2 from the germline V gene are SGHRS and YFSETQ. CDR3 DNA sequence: TGCGCCAGCAGCTTACGTAGCGGGGGTGGAGATACGCAGTATTTT. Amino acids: CASSLRSGGGDTQYF.

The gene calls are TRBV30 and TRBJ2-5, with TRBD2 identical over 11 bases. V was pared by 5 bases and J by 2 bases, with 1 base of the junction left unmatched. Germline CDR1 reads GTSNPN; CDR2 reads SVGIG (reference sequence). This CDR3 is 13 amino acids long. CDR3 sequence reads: CAWASGGQETQYF. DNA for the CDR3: TGTGCCTGGGCTAGCGGGGGGCAAGAGACCCAGTACTTC. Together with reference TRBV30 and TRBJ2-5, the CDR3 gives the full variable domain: SQTIHQWPATLVQPVGSPLSLECTVEGTSNPNLYWYRQAAGRGLQLLFYSVGIGQISSEVPQNLSASRPQDRQFILSSKKLLLSDSGFYLCAWASGGQETQYFGPGTRLLVL.

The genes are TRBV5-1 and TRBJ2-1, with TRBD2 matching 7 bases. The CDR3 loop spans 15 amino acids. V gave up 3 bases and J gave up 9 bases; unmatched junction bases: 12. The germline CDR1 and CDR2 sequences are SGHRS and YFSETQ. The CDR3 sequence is CASSSGIAGPFEQFF. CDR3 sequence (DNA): TGCGCCAGCAGCTCCGGGATAGCGGGCCCCTTTGAGCAGTTCTTC.

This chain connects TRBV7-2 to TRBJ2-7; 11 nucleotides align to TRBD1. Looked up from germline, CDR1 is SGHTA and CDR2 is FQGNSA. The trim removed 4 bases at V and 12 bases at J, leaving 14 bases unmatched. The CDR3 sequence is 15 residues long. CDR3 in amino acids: CASSYSPGQGVRRYF. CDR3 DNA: TGTGCCAGCAGCTATTCCCCGGGACAGGGGGTCCGTAGGTACTTC.

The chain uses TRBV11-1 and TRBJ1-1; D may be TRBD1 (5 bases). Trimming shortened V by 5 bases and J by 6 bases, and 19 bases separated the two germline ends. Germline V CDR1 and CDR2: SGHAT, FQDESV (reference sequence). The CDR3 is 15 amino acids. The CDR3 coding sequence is TGTGCCAGCAGCCCGAGGACAAAAAAAGCGCCTGAAGCTTTCTTT. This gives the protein CASSPRTKKAPEAFF. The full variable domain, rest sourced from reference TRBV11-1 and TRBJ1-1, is EAEVAQSPRYKITEKSQAVAFWCDPISGHATLYWYRQILGQGPELLVQFQDESVVDDSQLPKDRFSAERLKGVDSTLKIQPAELGDSAMYLCASSPRTKKAPEAFFGQGTRLTVV.

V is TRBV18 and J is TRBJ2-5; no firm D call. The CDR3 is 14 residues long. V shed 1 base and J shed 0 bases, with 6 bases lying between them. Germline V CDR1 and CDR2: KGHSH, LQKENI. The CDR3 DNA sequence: TGTGCCAGCTCACCACGAGAAGACCAAGAGACCCAGTACTTC. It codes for CASSPREDQETQYF.

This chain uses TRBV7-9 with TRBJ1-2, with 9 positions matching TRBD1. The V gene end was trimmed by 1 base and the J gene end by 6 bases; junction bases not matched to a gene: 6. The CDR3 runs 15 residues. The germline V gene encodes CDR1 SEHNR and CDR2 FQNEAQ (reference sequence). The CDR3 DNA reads TGTGCCAGCAGCTTAGGCACAGGGGGCATAGATGGCTACACCTTC. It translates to CASSLGTGGIDGYTF.

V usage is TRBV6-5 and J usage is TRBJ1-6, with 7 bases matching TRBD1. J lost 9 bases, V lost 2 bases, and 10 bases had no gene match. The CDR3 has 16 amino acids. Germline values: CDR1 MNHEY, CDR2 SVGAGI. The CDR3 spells CASSYQGPGGISPLHF. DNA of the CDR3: TGTGCCAGCAGTTACCAGGGGCCAGGGGGAATTTCACCCCTCCACTTT.